These T cell receptor beta chains were read from a single sample in a study of blood T cell repertoires in COVID-19. Sequenced by immunoSEQ multiplex PCR; TCRdb stores in-frame clones only, minus some. The sample has some 45,000 clones; under 85% are singletons. Sequences were obtained from peripheral blood. Receptor source: a man between 60 and 70 years old with acute or convalescent COVID-19. Both conserved end residues are part of each CDR3.

V gene,CDR3 protein
TRBV18,CASSLGQGNQPQHF
TRBV18,CASSRGLSSPLHF
TRBV14,CASGKFETQYF
TRBV5-1,CASSLVREAKYF
TRBV6-4,CASSGRQGAGYTF
TRBV30,CAWSVPGLSSYEQYF
TRBV7-2,CASSLRPRQGNHEQYF
TRBV29-1,CSARDRGRFYTF
TRBV7-9,CASSPDIRSYGYTF
TRBV3-1/TRBV3-2,CASSQDGANLRDTQYF
TRBV11-2,CASSASLTSGVTGELFF
TRBV4-1,CASSQDMFRTATNYGYTF
TRBV27,CASSLRQAYGYTF
TRBV7-2,CASSVSSGNTEAFF
TRBV5-6,CASSGGAGPGFDEQFF
TRBV5-6,CASSLTLTGTNYGYTF
TRBV30,CAWSQALFRGNTIYF
TRBV5-5,CASSFNSNQPQHF
TRBV9,CASSVLASGTDTQYF
TRBV3-1/TRBV3-2,CASSQDGGGQPQHF
TRBV12-3/TRBV12-4,CASSPRDTYGYTF
TRBV29-1,CSVRPGGHEQFF
TRBV6-5,CASSSTGPNQPQHF
TRBV19,CASSMVPATGELFF
TRBV18,CASSGFGQGALNEQFF
TRBV18,CASSSGQGNTGELFF
TRBV29-1,CSHVGMSNQPQHF
TRBV5-4,CASSFSTSGGGGQYF
TRBV3-1/TRBV3-2,CASSHAVGGAYNEQFF
TRBV24-1,CATSDPGLGYTF
TRBV6-6,CASSYVAATGQPQHF
TRBV27,CASSPTRSSYEQYF
TRBV7-8,CASSLGQISPLHF
TRBV5-6,CASSYGQDYGYTF
TRBV19,CASRGQGGHTEAFF
TRBV5-6,CASSLVPGSGYGYTF
TRBV19,CASSGTTGDYGYTF
TRBV11-2,CASSVTGRAEAFF
TRBV2,CASSSQGSSYEQYF
TRBV15,CATSRVASGYEKLFF
TRBV5-1,CASSWTGGTEAFF
TRBV6-2/TRBV6-3,CASSEGENGYTF
TRBV3-1/TRBV3-2,CASSKTQGGLGAFF
TRBV7-2,CASSLAGFGGGNQPQHF
TRBV7-9,CASSRQGPTGANVLTF
TRBV7-9,CASSLTTGRTEAFF
TRBV5-1,CASSSMDRNYGYTF
TRBV6-5,CASNLLRSNQPQHF
TRBV11-2,CASSLEDRANEKLFF
TRBV9,CASSVAGDRTDTQYF
TRBV2,CASEYGEGNTEAFF
TRBV4-3,CASSQNQGRDEQFF
TRBV4-3,CASSQDSSGARGYTF